These T cell receptor beta chains were read from a single sample in a study of identical twins. TCRdb fed the 5' RACE reads into MiXCR, producing one record per CDR3 protein. The sample includes approximately 550,000 distinct CDR3 sequences, 20% to 25% of them seen just once. The data were also submitted as part of a second study, on yellow fever vaccine responses in identical twins.

The sequenced material came from CD4+ T cells sorted from blood. The receptors were sampled from a woman in her late teens or twenties in good health. Both conserved end residues are part of each CDR3. The order of the fields is clone size, V gene, J gene, CDR3 length, CDR3 protein. Size is omitted from some rows. Given values are once, few, many or a class for expanded clones.

size: -
V: TRBV3-1
J: TRBJ2-3
length: 13
CDR3: CASSQVEGRAQYF

size: -
V: TRBV6-5
J: TRBJ2-1
length: 17
CDR3: CASSSSLGTNSYNEQFF

size: few
V: TRBV29-1
J: TRBJ1-1
length: 10
CDR3: CSGYRGQAFF

size: -
V: TRBV5-1
J: TRBJ2-1
length: 13
CDR3: CASSPPGSNEQFF

size: few
V: TRBV18
J: TRBJ2-7
length: 14
CDR3: CASSPEQGPYEQYF

size: -
V: TRBV20-1
J: TRBJ2-1
length: 16
CDR3: CSAKGLAGVSYNEQFF

size: once
V: TRBV20-1
J: TRBJ2-7
length: 17
CDR3: CSARDPGLAESPYEQYF

size: -
V: TRBV7-3
J: TRBJ2-2
length: 15
CDR3: CASSLVAFNTGELFF

size: few
V: TRBV4-1
J: TRBJ2-1
length: 18
CDR3: CASSPVVGGLSSYNEQFF

size: -
V: TRBV20-1
J: TRBJ1-5
length: 12
CDR3: CSATQGVWAQHF

size: -
V: TRBV7-3
J: TRBJ2-6
length: 15
CDR3: CASSADSSGANVLTF

size: few
V: TRBV5-1
J: TRBJ2-3
length: 16
CDR3: CASSPGTSGTTDTQYF

size: -
V: TRBV5-1
J: TRBJ1-1
length: 13
CDR3: CASSADRNAEAFF

size: -
V: TRBV7-8
J: TRBJ1-1
length: 13
CDR3: CASSSPRNTEAFF

size: -
V: TRBV4-2
J: TRBJ2-3
length: 17
CDR3: CASSQGGGSGGTDTQYF

size: -
V: TRBV5-1
J: TRBJ2-5
length: 14
CDR3: CASSSTGLGETQYF

size: -
V: TRBV7-9
J: TRBJ2-2
length: 14
CDR3: CASSQAGETGELFF

size: -
V: TRBV4-1
J: TRBJ2-1
length: 13
CDR3: CASSQESLREQFF

size: few
V: TRBV10-2
J: TRBJ2-7
length: 11
CDR3: CASMYSYEQYF

size: -
V: TRBV12-3/TRBV12-4
J: TRBJ1-1
length: 14
CDR3: CASSPTVGAAEAFF

size: few
V: TRBV7-2
J: TRBJ2-3
length: 14
CDR3: CASSKTSDLNTQYF

size: few
V: TRBV6-2/TRBV6-3
J: TRBJ1-1
length: 15
CDR3: CASSYSRQKNTEAFF

size: once
V: TRBV6-5
J: TRBJ2-3
length: 14
CDR3: CASSYRDRADTQYF

size: -
V: TRBV11-2
J: TRBJ1-2
length: 16
CDR3: CASSSLPFGTDYGYTF

size: -
V: TRBV5-1
J: TRBJ2-3
length: 16
CDR3: CASSPDRGPSTDTQYF

size: -
V: TRBV11-2
J: TRBJ2-7
length: 19
CDR3: CASSLGDRGRLISSYEQYF

size: few
V: TRBV28
J: TRBJ2-5
length: 16
CDR3: CASSPFRLAKQETQYF

size: few
V: TRBV3-1
J: TRBJ2-7
length: 15
CDR3: CASSQMAGLSYEQYF

size: few
V: TRBV6-5
J: TRBJ2-7
length: 16
CDR3: CASSLGLAKRVYEQYF

size: -
V: TRBV7-2
J: TRBJ2-1
length: 16
CDR3: CASRLLAGTNYNEQFF

size: few
V: TRBV12-3/TRBV12-4
J: TRBJ2-3
length: 16
CDR3: CASSLDTPRGTDTQYF

size: few
V: TRBV20-1
J: TRBJ2-1
length: 15
CDR3: CSARGRGNSYNEQFF

size: few
V: TRBV27
J: TRBJ1-1
length: 16
CDR3: CASSLWGPGANTEAFF

size: few
V: TRBV27
J: TRBJ2-2
length: 16
CDR3: CASSSRRPGVTGELFF

size: -
V: TRBV5-1
J: TRBJ1-1
length: 14
CDR3: CASTEATGNTEAFF

size: few
V: TRBV6-5
J: TRBJ2-7
length: 16
CDR3: CASSFTGLRLAEEQYF

size: -
V: TRBV5-1
J: TRBJ1-1
length: 14
CDR3: CASSFNYMNTEAFF

size: -
V: TRBV7-9
J: TRBJ2-5
length: 14
CDR3: CASSLTPRGETQYF

size: -
V: TRBV6-1
J: TRBJ1-4
length: 14
CDR3: CASNQGAGIGKLFF

size: few
V: TRBV18
J: TRBJ1-2
length: 14
CDR3: CASSPSDRVTGYTF

size: -
V: TRBV11-2
J: TRBJ2-4
length: 19
CDR3: CASSLDGFQASGVKNIQYF